Presented here are 26 T cell receptor beta chains from one specimen sequenced in a study of blood T cell repertoires in COVID-19. This table comes from immunoSEQ multiplex PCR, and its TCRdb copy is limited to in-frame clones, with some not included. The sample lists approximately 460,000 clones; roughly nine tenths were seen once. Material: peripheral blood. These TCRs come from a man younger than 35 with COVID-19, enrolled during active disease.

This chain links TRBV19 with TRBJ1-5, with a tentative D call TRBD1 (5 bases). Germline lookup yields CDR1 LNHDA and CDR2 SQIVND (reference sequence). Trimming took off 8 bases at V and 0 bases at J, with 14 bases between the two ends. The CDR3 is made up of 15 amino acids. The CDR3 protein is CASLLDTYSNQPQHF. The CDR3 DNA sequence: TGTGCCAGTCTTCTGGACACCTATAGCAATCAGCCCCAGCATTTT. The full variable domain, its missing parts supplied by reference TRBV19 and TRBJ1-5, is DGGITQSPKYLFRKEGQNVTLSCEQNLNHDAMYWYRQDPGQGLRLIYYSQIVNDFQKGDIAEGYSVSREKKESFPLTVTSAQKNPTAFYLCASLLDTYSNQPQHFGDGTRLSIL.

The V call is TRBV27, the J call TRBJ1-5, with a possible D match to TRBD1 (5 bases). The V gene's germline CDR1 is MNHEY and CDR2 SMNVEV (reference sequence). The V and J ends lost 6 bases and 0 bases respectively, with 12 bases between them. There are 15 residues in the CDR3. CDR3: CASRRTLNSNQPQHF. The CDR3 coding sequence is TGTGCCAGCAGACGGACACTAAATAGCAATCAGCCCCAGCATTTT.

This sequence joins TRBV11-3 and TRBJ2-2; 10 bases map to TRBD1. The CDR3 totals 16 residues. Trimming cost V 4 bases and J 5 bases; bases outside gene matches: 7. CDR1 SGHNT and CDR2 YENEEA come from the germline V gene. CDR3: CASSSDRGRGTGELFF. In DNA form, the CDR3 reads TGTGCCAGCAGCTCAGACAGGGGGCGCGGGACCGGGGAGCTGTTTTTT.

This sequence joins TRBV6-5 and TRBJ2-5; 14 nucleotides align to TRBD2. Trimming cost V 8 bases and J 7 bases; bases outside gene matches: 9. This CDR3 is 15 amino acids long. CDR1 is MNHEY and CDR2 is SVGAGI in the germline V gene. The CDR3 nucleotides are TGTGCCAGCGGCGGGACTAGCGGGAGAGGGGGGACCCAGTACTTC. Translating it yields CASGGTSGRGGTQYF.

The genes are TRBV3-1 (or the pseudogene TRBV3-2) and TRBJ1-2; 8 nucleotides align to TRBD1. With 4 bases clipped from V and 5 bases from J, the junction kept 6 bases outside the gene matches. In germline, CDR1 is LGHDT, CDR2 YNNKEL (reference sequence). The CDR3 extends over 14 amino acids. CDR3: CASSRGQDVYGYTF. The DNA for the CDR3 is TGTGCCAGCAGCCGGGGACAGGATGTTTATGGCTACACCTTC.

This clone showed up just once. This chain connects TRBV6-5 to TRBJ2-7; D may be TRBD2 (6 bases). Germline CDR1 is MNHEY and CDR2 is SVGAGI. V lost 7 bases and J 11 bases, leaving 27 bases between the germline ends. The CDR3 runs 15 residues. The CDR3 here is CASNGRPGSQEAKYF. In nucleotides, the CDR3 is TGTGCCAGCAACGGTAGGCCCGGGAGTCAGGAAGCAAAGTACTTC.

The chain couples TRBV5-5 to TRBJ2-7; 8 positions match TRBD1. The CDR3 runs 15 residues. CDR1 and CDR2 (germline): SGHKS, YYEKEE (reference sequence). The V gene end was trimmed by 4 bases and the J gene end by 1 base; junction bases not matched to a gene: 7. CDR3 bases: TGTGCCAGCAGCACGGTCGGGACAGGATCCTACGAGCAGTACTTC. This gives the protein CASSTVGTGSYEQYF.

This clone was seen a handful of times. The chain is built from TRBV3-1 (or the pseudogene TRBV3-2) and TRBJ2-1, with 11 nucleotides matching TRBD2. Losses at the gene ends were 4 bases for V and 12 bases for J; bases not matched to a gene: 11. The CDR3 runs to 15 residues. Germline V gene data show CDR1 as LGHDT and CDR2 as YNNKEL (reference sequence). The CDR3 is CASSRTLAGDVGQFF. The DNA for the CDR3 is TGTGCCAGCAGCCGAACACTAGCGGGGGACGTGGGGCAGTTCTTC.

The chain combines TRBV19 with TRBJ2-7, with D perhaps matching TRBD1 (5 bases). Looked up from germline, CDR1 is LNHDA and CDR2 is SQIVND (reference sequence). This CDR3 comprises 15 residues. Trimming cost V 0 bases and J 2 bases, with 11 bases left between them. The chain's CDR3 is CASSIDSVDTYEQYF. In DNA, the CDR3 is TGTGCCAGTAGTATAGATAGTGTGGACACCTACGAGCAGTACTTC.

This clone was observed a single time. The identical CDR3 is also encoded by other nucleotide sequences in the sample. The rearrangement links TRBV2 to TRBJ1-5, with a tentative D call TRBD1 (6 bases). The germline V gene has CDR1 SNHLY and CDR2 FYNNEI. The CDR3 consists of 12 residues. V was clipped by 7 bases and J by 4 bases, with 8 bases between them. The CDR3 coding sequence is TGTGCCAGCACAACAGGGAATCAGCCCCAGCATTTT. Its translation is CASTTGNQPQHF.

The chain combines TRBV9 with TRBJ2-1; D may be TRBD2 (6 bases). The V end was cut by 0 bases, the J end by 15 bases, with 13 bases between. Germline CDR1 is SGDLS and CDR2 is YYNGEE. The CDR3 extends over 12 amino acids. CDR3 nucleotide sequence: TGTGCCAGCAGCGTAGACGGGAGAGGGCCGTTCTTC. Translating gives CASSVDGRGPFF.

V gene TRBV5-4 combines with J gene TRBJ1-1, with 7 bases aligning to TRBD1. V lost 2 bases to trimming and J lost 0 bases; unmatched junction nucleotides: 7. Germline loops: CDR1 SGHNT, CDR2 YYREEE (reference sequence). The CDR3 has 16 amino acids. The DNA of the CDR3 is TGTGCCAGCAGCTTAGAGACAGGGTATCTGAACACTGAAGCTTTCTTT. Its translation: CASSLETGYLNTEAFF.

The CDR3 DNA follows: TGTGCCAGCAGGCCAACTAGCGGGCCTGACACCGGGGAGCTGTTTTTT. Residues: CASRPTSGPDTGELFF. The gene calls are TRBV4-2 and TRBJ2-2, with TRBD2 matching over 9 bases. Germline CDR1 LGHNA, CDR2 YNFKEQ. The CDR3 extends over 16 amino acids. The junction had 8 bases not matched to a gene; V was cut back by 6 bases and J by 3 bases.

The chain has TRBV6-2 or TRBV6-3 and TRBJ2-7; 8 bases are shared with TRBD2. The germline V gene has CDR1 MNHEY and CDR2 SVGEGT. The length of the CDR3 is 15 residues. With V trimmed by 6 bases and J by 3 bases, 10 bases remained unmatched. CDR3 in amino acids: CASSLLSGGYYEQYF. The DNA for the CDR3 is TGTGCCAGCAGCTTACTCAGCGGGGGTTACTACGAGCAGTACTTC.

The chain employs TRBV3-1 (or the pseudogene TRBV3-2) and TRBJ2-1, with TRBD1 matching over 11 bases. CDR1 is LGHDT, CDR2 YNNKEL, per germline (reference sequence). This CDR3 region has 16 residues. Germline trimming cut 0 bases from V and 8 bases from J; bases unmatched to any gene: 6. CDR3 nucleotide sequence: TGTGCCAGCAGCCAAGACCCAGGACAGGGGGCCTATGAGCAGTTCTTC. Amino acids: CASSQDPGQGAYEQFF.

CDR3 nucleotides: TGTGCCAGCAGCTTACTAGACCAGGGTATGCCTGAAGCTTTCTTT. Its protein is CASSLLDQGMPEAFF. The genes are TRBV7-9 and TRBJ1-1; TRBD1 might be the D (5 bases). Germline CDR1 and CDR2: SEHNR and FQNEAQ (reference sequence). Trimming took off 2 bases at V and 6 bases at J, with 16 bases between the two ends. The length of the CDR3 is 15 residues. The whole variable domain, filled in from reference TRBV7-9 and TRBJ1-1, reads DTGVSQNPRHKITKRGQNVTFRCDPISEHNRLYWYRQTLGQGPEFLTYFQNEAQLEKSRLLSDRFSAERPKGSFSTLEIQRTEQGDSAMYLCASSLLDQGMPEAFFGQGTRLTVV.

The rearrangement links TRBV6-5 to TRBJ2-7; maybe TRBD1 (6 bases). Germline CDR1 reads MNHEY; CDR2 reads SVGAGI. V lost 0 bases and J lost 6, with 15 bases in between. This CDR3 comprises 15 residues. The CDR3 sequence is CASSYSRSLGAEQYF. DNA for the CDR3: TGTGCCAGCAGTTACTCGAGGTCTCTGGGGGCCGAGCAGTACTTC.

V usage is TRBV14 and J usage is TRBJ2-1, with 7 bases that match TRBD2. V lost 4 bases, J lost 3 bases, and 3 bases stayed unmatched. This CDR3 has 14 amino acids. Per the germline V gene, CDR1 is SGHDN and CDR2 is FVKESK. In DNA, the CDR3 is TGTGCCAGCAGCCGAGGGGACTACTACAATGAGCAGTTCTTC. Translating it yields CASSRGDYYNEQFF.

V usage is TRBV5-1 and J usage is TRBJ2-7, with D possibly TRBD1 on 7 matching bases. V lost 5 bases and J lost 6, with 21 bases in between. Germline V lookup: CDR1 SGHRS, CDR2 YFSETQ. This CDR3 spans 15 amino acids. Here the CDR3 reads CASSRRQGREREQYF. The CDR3 DNA follows: TGCGCCAGCAGTCGAAGACAGGGCCGGGAGCGCGAGCAGTACTTC.

The CDR3 spells CASSKGGWQVSSYEQYF. The CDR3 bases are TGTGCCAGTAGTAAGGGAGGTTGGCAAGTTAGCTCCTACGAGCAGTACTTC. V gene TRBV19 combines with J gene TRBJ2-7; TRBD2 might be the D (6 bases). V was shortened by 4 bases and J by 0 bases, with 19 bases between the two germline ends. CDR3 length equals 17 residues. Germline V gene data show CDR1 as LNHDA and CDR2 as SQIVND (reference sequence).

This clone appeared a few times. This sequence joins TRBV7-2 and TRBJ2-3; possibly TRBD1 for D (6 bases). The CDR3 totals 15 residues. V was clipped by 3 bases and J by 5 bases, with 15 bases between them. The germline gives CDR1 SGHTA, CDR2 FQGNSA. The DNA for the CDR3 is TGTGCCAGCAGCTTTTTCAGGGGTCGGAGAGATACGCAGTATTTT. It yields the protein CASSFFRGRRDTQYF.

The chain combines TRBV5-1 with TRBJ2-7, with D possibly matching TRBD2 (5 bases). The V and J ends lost 7 bases and 4 bases respectively, with 15 bases between them. CDR1 SGHRS and CDR2 YFSETQ come from the germline V gene. The CDR3 spans 13 residues. The CDR3 DNA sequence: TGCGCCAGCGCTCGAGACTATAGATACGAGCAGTACTTC. As protein: CASARDYRYEQYF.

The chain carries TRBV2 and TRBJ2-7; 7 bases line up with TRBD2. Germline loops: CDR1 SNHLY, CDR2 FYNNEI. The V and J ends lost 5 bases and 4 bases, in that order; junction bases with no gene match: 11. The CDR3 contains 15 residues. The DNA of the CDR3 is TGTGCCAGCAGTTTCGATCGGGGGGAAAAGTACGAGCAGTACTTC. Translating gives CASSFDRGEKYEQYF. The whole variable domain, remainder taken from reference TRBV2 and TRBJ2-7, is EPEVTQTPSHQVTQMGQEVILRCVPISNHLYFYWYRQILGQKVEFLVSFYNNEISEKSEIFDDQFSVERPDGSNFTLKIRSTKLEDSAMYFCASSFDRGEKYEQYFGPGTRLTVT.

The chain links TRBV2 to TRBJ2-5; 9 positions match TRBD1. The CDR3 contains 15 residues. V lost 2 bases, J lost 5 bases, and 6 bases stayed unmatched. The germline V gene encodes CDR1 SNHLY and CDR2 FYNNEI. The CDR3, as DNA: TGTGCCAGCAGTGAATGGGGACAGGGATTGGAGACCCAGTACTTC. Translating it yields CASSEWGQGLETQYF.

The genes are TRBV7-9 and TRBJ1-1; a weak D match, TRBD1 (5 bases). Trimming removed 1 base at V and 0 bases at J, with 9 bases between. The CDR3 is 15 residues long. Germline lookup yields CDR1 SEHNR and CDR2 FQNEAQ (reference sequence). CDR3 amino acids: CASSLVGHLNTEAFF. The CDR3 DNA sequence: TGTGCCAGCAGCTTAGTAGGACACCTGAACACTGAAGCTTTCTTT.

J is TRBJ2-1 and V is TRBV5-1; 7 bases line up with TRBD2. The CDR3 runs 19 residues. Germline CDR1 SGHRS, CDR2 YFSETQ. V was pared by 4 bases and J by 7 bases, with 23 bases of the junction left unmatched. The CDR3 loop is CASSIRDYSLHRPGNEQFF. In DNA, the CDR3 is TGCGCCAGCAGCATCCGGGACTACTCCCTGCATCGGCCGGGGAATGAGCAGTTCTTC.